This record looks at one T cell receptor beta chain sequence and its context. What it binds is unknown. CDR3 length: 15 amino acids. Trimming pared 3 bases from V and 1 base from J, leaving 12 bases between. Germline CDR1 MDHEN, CDR2 SYDVKM. This sample stems from a study of cytomegalovirus exposure and HLA in healthy donors. General study points: In a later analysis, DRB1 alleles had the most associated TCRs; HLA-C alleles the fewest. Fewer N-insertions than the approximately 700-donor mean were reportedly shown by an Asian-associated ancestry cluster in a later analysis. The study put some 150 TCR beta chains on its list as cytomegalovirus-associated. At a 0.05 false discovery rate, a later analysis found roughly 17,000 TCR beta sequences to be associated with HLA alleles.

The study ran its PCR with 60 Vbeta and 13 Jbeta primers. Repertoires were generated with immunoSEQ multiplex PCR, while TCRdb's copy carries only in-frame clones and drops some. The sample records some 76,000 clones, around 86% being singletons. The sequence came from a woman in her thirties in good health and CMV-seronegative. The sample taken for sequencing was PBMCs. This chain uses TRBV28 with TRBJ1-1; D gene uncertain. CDR3 bases: TGTGCCAGCAGTTTTCCACGAGGAGGGAACACTGAAGCTTTCTTT. It is translated as CASSFPRGGNTEAFF.